Following are 23 T cell receptor beta chains from one sample sequenced in a study of T cells in Graves' hyperthyroidism and ophthalmopathy. Amplification targeted TCR beta CDR3 regions from RNA transcripts. Using the HTBI primer set, a first-round RT-PCR was run on the TCR CDR3. TCRdb recomputed calls from the multiplex PCR reads with MiXCR, one row per CDR3 protein. The data contain 490,000 or so distinct CDR3 sequences, about 20% of them seen just once; the ten biggest clones take up about 49%. The material sequenced was blood. All receptors derive from a woman aged 70-85 years with Graves' ophthalmopathy.

The chain employs TRBV12-3 or TRBV12-4 and TRBJ2-7, with D hard to call. The ends were cut back, 3 bases at V and 1 base at J, with 10 bases in the middle. The CDR3 is 14 amino acids. CDR3: CASSLDLPSYEQYF. The CDR3 bases are TGTGCCAGCAGTTTGGACCTTCCGTCCTACGAGCAGTACTTC.

In regard to this clonotype: A clone one base away is much larger, so this may be a read error. The V call is TRBV7-2, the J call TRBJ2-2, with D perhaps matching TRBD2 (6 bases). CDR1 is SGHTA and CDR2 is FQGNSA in the germline V gene. This CDR3 has 17 amino acids. V dropped 4 bases and J dropped 4 bases, with 19 bases sitting between them. The chain's CDR3 is CASSYNRDSASTGELFF. For the CDR3, the DNA is TGTGCCAGCAGCTACAACCGGGACTCAGCGAGCACCGGGGAGCTGTTTTTT.

The rearrangement joins TRBV27 to TRBJ1-5; unclear D gene. This CDR3 is 11 amino acids long. Germline CDR1 MNHEY, CDR2 SMNVEV (reference sequence). With 8 bases removed from V and 7 bases from J, the gap between germline ends came to 9 bases. The CDR3 region is CASGWVQPQHF. In nucleotides, the CDR3 is TGTGCCAGCGGTTGGGTACAGCCCCAGCATTTT.

This clonotype occurred many times. The CDR3, as DNA: TGCAGTGCTCCCCGCCCCGAGTTCTCCTACGAGCAGTACTTC. Protein: CSAPRPEFSYEQYF. The J gene is TRBJ2-7, the V gene TRBV20-1; no definite D call. Looked up from germline, CDR1 is DFQATT and CDR2 is SNEGSKA (reference sequence). This CDR3 has 14 residues. Trimming stripped 5 bases from V and 0 bases from J, with 14 bases between.

The chain couples TRBV20-1 to TRBJ2-7, with 8 bases that match TRBD1. The CDR3 contains 14 residues. V shed 4 bases and J 2 bases; nucleotides not matched to a gene: 7. Germline values: CDR1 DFQATT, CDR2 SNEGSKA (reference sequence). The CDR3 protein is CSATRGTGAYEQYF. The CDR3 nucleotides read TGCAGTGCTACCAGGGGGACAGGCGCCTACGAGCAGTACTTC.

V usage is TRBV3-1 and J usage is TRBJ2-3; 10 nucleotides agree with TRBD2. With V trimmed by 0 bases and J by 7 bases, 7 bases remained unmatched. This CDR3 spans 16 amino acids. Germline V gene sequence: CDR1 LGHDT, CDR2 YNNKEL (reference sequence). CDR3 residues: CASSQDLPSGSHTQYF. As DNA, the CDR3 is TGTGCCAGCAGCCAAGATCTCCCTAGCGGGAGTCATACGCAGTATTTT.

The chain carries TRBV7-9 and TRBJ1-1, with unresolved D. V lost 5 bases to trimming and J lost 6 bases, with 19 bases between them. Germline V gene data show CDR1 as SEHNR and CDR2 as FQNEAQ (reference sequence). The CDR3 consists of 15 residues. The chain's CDR3 is CASSPKQTSNAEAFF. CDR3 nucleotide sequence: TGTGCCAGCAGCCCAAAACAGACTTCCAACGCTGAAGCTTTCTTT.

This CDR3 reads CASSSLRGRQGGNQPQHF. Here the CDR3 DNA reads TGTGCCAGCAGTTCCCTCAGAGGGCGGCAGGGCGGCAATCAGCCCCAGCATTTT. The chain is built from TRBV28 and TRBJ1-5; perhaps TRBD1 as D (5 bases). Between the trimmed V and J ends, which lost 4 bases and 2 bases, there was a span of 21 bases. The CDR3 runs to 18 residues. The germline gives CDR1 MDHEN, CDR2 SYDVKM.

The count of this clonotype is one. V and J are TRBV3-1 and TRBJ1-2; D possibly corresponds to TRBD1 (5 bases). The V end was cut by 1 base, the J end by 7 bases, with 16 bases between. CDR3 length equals 15 residues. CDR1 is LGHDT, CDR2 YNNKEL, per germline (reference sequence). The CDR3 nucleotides read TGTGCCAGCAGCCAAGCGACCGGGGGAATCGGTGGCTACACCTTC. It yields the protein CASSQATGGIGGYTF.

This clonotype was counted at least ten times. The chain couples TRBV12-5 to TRBJ2-1; the match to TRBD2 covers 10 bases. V was pared by 4 bases and J by 9 bases, with 3 bases of the junction left unmatched. The V gene's germline CDR1 is LGHNT and CDR2 FRNRAP. This CDR3 contains 13 residues. CDR3 DNA sequence: TGTGCTAGTGGTTCAGTAGCGGGAGGTGAGCAGTTCTTC. Its protein is CASGSVAGGEQFF.

This clonotype was seen at least ten times. The rearrangement links TRBV11-2 to TRBJ2-3; 9 positions agree with TRBD2. The germline gives CDR1 SGHAT, CDR2 FQNNGV. J lost 6 bases, V lost 3 bases, and 7 bases had no gene match. The CDR3 consists of 15 residues. Here the CDR3 DNA reads TGTGCCAGCAGCTTCGGTAGCGGGAGAGGGGATACGCAGTATTTT. Protein: CASSFGSGRGDTQYF.

V gene TRBV24-1 combines with J gene TRBJ2-1, with TRBD1 as a possible D gene (5 bases). In germline, CDR1 is KGHDR, CDR2 SFDVKD. Trimming cost V 3 bases and J 0 bases, with 11 bases left between them. The CDR3 loop spans 16 amino acids. The CDR3 loop reads CATSDTDKSSYNEQFF. In DNA form, the CDR3 reads TGTGCCACCAGTGATACGGACAAAAGCTCCTACAATGAGCAGTTCTTC.

J is TRBJ1-1 and V is TRBV6-2 or TRBV6-3; possible D gene TRBD1, 5 bases. Germline lookup yields CDR1 MNHEY and CDR2 SVGEGT. Trimming pared 6 bases from V and 1 base from J, leaving 9 bases between. The CDR3 length is 13 residues. DNA for the CDR3: TGTGCCAGCAGGAGGACAAGGAACACTGAAGCTTTCTTT. It encodes CASRRTRNTEAFF.

This clonotype was seen more than once but under ten times. This chain joins TRBV20-1 and TRBJ2-5; D is unresolved. This CDR3 region has 14 residues. Trimming shortened V by 3 bases and J by 1 base, and 12 bases separated the two germline ends. The germline gives CDR1 DFQATT, CDR2 SNEGSKA (reference sequence). The CDR3 loop is CSARHLATQETQYF. The DNA for the CDR3 is TGCAGTGCTAGGCACTTAGCAACCCAAGAGACCCAGTACTTC.

This clonotype was counted between two and nine times. The chain uses TRBV19 and TRBJ1-6; 7 bases are shared with TRBD1. V lost 6 bases and J lost 7; bases outside the gene matches: 9. Germline assignment: CDR1 LNHDA and CDR2 SQIVND (reference sequence). The CDR3 loop spans 15 amino acids. CDR3 amino acids: CASSAQGGQNSPLHF. As DNA, the CDR3 is TGTGCCAGTAGCGCCCAGGGGGGGCAGAATTCACCCCTCCACTTT.

The chain couples TRBV12-3 or TRBV12-4 to TRBJ2-7; 7 bases agree with TRBD2. CDR3 length: 12 amino acids. The V gene end was trimmed by 6 bases and the J gene end by 6 bases; junction bases not matched to a gene: 5. The CDR3 spells CASSRTSAEQYF. The DNA for the CDR3 is TGTGCCAGCAGCCGCACTAGCGCCGAGCAGTACTTC.

The chain combines TRBV19 with TRBJ2-1; either TRBD1 or TRBD2 may supply D (5 bases each). CDR1 is LNHDA and CDR2 is SQIVND in the germline V gene (reference sequence). Trimming took off 4 bases at V and 4 bases at J, with 14 bases between the two ends. The CDR3 sequence is 15 residues long. The CDR3 loop is CASSTYRDGYNEQFF. CDR3 DNA: TGTGCCAGTAGTACATACCGGGACGGATACAATGAGCAGTTCTTC.

This clonotype turned up a few times. This sequence joins TRBV6-2 or TRBV6-3 and TRBJ1-2; D is possibly TRBD1 (6 bases). Trimming shortened V by 0 bases and J by 4 bases, and 24 bases separated the two germline ends. The CDR3 runs to 19 residues. Germline lookup yields CDR1 MNHEY and CDR2 SVGEGT. The CDR3 is CASSYSMMGGAIQSYGYTF. For the CDR3, the DNA is TGTGCCAGCAGTTACTCGATGATGGGGGGCGCGATTCAGTCCTATGGCTACACCTTC.

This clonotype was counted only a few times. V is TRBV3-1 and J is TRBJ2-7; D is perhaps TRBD1 (6 bases). The V end lost 4 bases, the J end lost 5 bases, and 18 bases lay between the germline ends. Looked up from germline, CDR1 is LGHDT and CDR2 is YNNKEL (reference sequence). This CDR3 is built from 15 residues. The CDR3 bases are TGTGCCAGCAGCCTCCATGCCGACAGGACAGACGAGCAGTACTTC. Translating gives CASSLHADRTDEQYF.

The chain has TRBV27 and TRBJ2-1; TRBD2 agrees at 10 bases. CDR3 length: 18 amino acids. Germline values: CDR1 MNHEY, CDR2 SMNVEV (reference sequence). V dropped 4 bases and J dropped 3; count of bases not matched to a gene: 12. For the CDR3, the DNA is TGTGCCAGCAGTTCCACGCGGACTAGCGGAGTTATCTACAATGAGCAGTTCTTC. It is translated as CASSSTRTSGVIYNEQFF.

The sample holds many counts of this clonotype. The chain uses TRBV6-2 or TRBV6-3 and TRBJ2-7; 12 bases match TRBD2. CDR1 MNHEY and CDR2 SVGEGT come from the germline V gene. This CDR3 spans 16 amino acids. The V and J ends lost 0 bases and 0 bases, in that order; junction bases with no gene match: 0. This CDR3 reads CASSYSTSGSSYEQYF. CDR3 bases: TGTGCCAGCAGTTACTCGACTAGCGGGAGCTCCTACGAGCAGTACTTC.

This clonotype was recorded many times. CDR3 protein: CASSLAVPGLAGGPDTQYF. CDR3 coding DNA: TGTGCCAGCAGTTTAGCGGTCCCCGGACTAGCGGGAGGACCAGATACGCAGTATTTT. V is TRBV12-3 or TRBV12-4 and J is TRBJ2-3; 14 bases agree with TRBD2. Trimming cost V 0 bases and J 4 bases; bases outside gene matches: 9. The CDR3 has 19 residues.

This clonotype appeared many times. J is TRBJ1-1 and V is TRBV2, with 9 bases that match TRBD1. J lost 1 base, V lost 7 bases, and 7 bases had no gene match. Germline V CDR1 and CDR2: SNHLY, FYNNEI. The CDR3 contains 15 residues. CDR3 DNA sequence: TGTGCCAGCATACCTGACAGGGGGGGGAACACTGAAGCTTTCTTT. Its protein is CASIPDRGGNTEAFF. The full variable domain, completed using reference TRBV2 and TRBJ1-1, is EPEVTQTPSHQVTQMGQEVILRCVPISNHLYFYWYRQILGQKVEFLVSFYNNEISEKSEIFDDQFSVERPDGSNFTLKIRSTKLEDSAMYFCASIPDRGGNTEAFFGQGTRLTVV.